The 12 T cell receptor beta chains presented below share a single source sample, sequenced in a study of glioma-infiltrating T cells after dendritic cell vaccination. Time point described: after dendritic cell vaccination, including at tumor progression/relapse. The repertoire was sequenced with immunoSEQ multiplex PCR; TCRdb's copy has only in-frame clones and lacks some. Among tens of thousands of clones, about 81% were seen once, and the ten largest hold approximately 2%. The source was blood, collected after dendritic cell vaccination. These receptors were taken from a human donor with glioblastoma.

V usage is TRBV9 and J usage is TRBJ2-3, with unresolved D. Deletions cut 7 bases from V and 2 bases from J, with 14 bases between. This CDR3 region has 14 residues. The germline V gene encodes CDR1 SGDLS and CDR2 YYNGEE. This CDR3 is CASSSPTPTDTQYF. CDR3 bases: TGTGCCAGCTCCTCACCAACTCCCACAGATACGCAGTATTTT.

The V gene is TRBV19, the J gene TRBJ1-4; 7 bases map to TRBD1. The CDR3 is 13 amino acids. J was trimmed by 8 bases and V by 11 bases; bases with no gene match: 11. Germline CDR1 reads LNHDA; CDR2 reads SQIVND (reference sequence). This chain's CDR3 is CAAQGGIGEKLFF. CDR3 coding DNA: TGTGCCGCTCAGGGGGGCATTGGGGAAAAACTGTTTTTT.

The CDR3 DNA is TGTGCCAGCATTACAGACCCTTCCCACTCCTACGAGCAGTACTTC. Its protein is CASITDPSHSYEQYF. The chain recombines TRBV2 with TRBJ2-7; unclear D gene. The CDR3 runs to 15 residues. V lost 7 bases and J lost 0, with 16 bases in between. The germline gives CDR1 SNHLY, CDR2 FYNNEI.

There are a few counts of this clone. The rearrangement uses TRBV21-1 and TRBJ2-3; TRBD2 is the table's D call, not checked against the DNA. TRBV21-1 is labeled a pseudogene. CDR3 length: 17 amino acids. CDR3 sequence: CASSKEGGRAGTDTQYF. DNA of the CDR3: TGTGCCAGCAGCAAAGAGGGCGGGAGGGCCGGCACAGATACGCAGTATTTT.

V gene TRBV10-1 combines with J gene TRBJ2-3; D possibly corresponds to TRBD1 (6 bases). The germline V and J ends were trimmed by 5 bases and 2 bases, with 11 bases remaining between them. CDR1 WNHNN and CDR2 SYGVQD come from the germline V gene (reference sequence). This CDR3 is 14 amino acids long. CDR3 in DNA: TGCGCCAGCAGTCCGGACAGCGACACAGATACGCAGTATTTT. Protein product: CASSPDSDTDTQYF.

The CDR3 DNA reads as TGTGCCAGCTCACGACAGGGGAGCACAGATACGCAGTATTTT. It is translated as CASSRQGSTDTQYF. The V gene is TRBV18, the J gene TRBJ2-3, with 8 positions matching TRBD1. Germline lookup yields CDR1 KGHSH and CDR2 LQKENI. There are 14 residues in the CDR3. After removal of 4 bases from V and 0 bases from J, the junction contained 0 bases not matched to a gene.

This chain links TRBV6-5 with TRBJ1-5; D may be TRBD1 (6 bases). This CDR3 comprises 15 residues. Germline assignment: CDR1 MNHEY and CDR2 SVGAGI. Trimming left V 2 bases short and J 0 bases short, with 8 bases between. The CDR3, as DNA: TGTGCCAGCAGTTACCGACAGGATAGCAATCAGCCCCAGCATTTT. Translation gives CASSYRQDSNQPQHF.

The chain recombines TRBV5-6 with TRBJ2-1, with D maybe TRBD1 (5 bases). Germline CDR1 reads SGHDT; CDR2 reads YYEEEE. The CDR3 is 15 amino acids. V lost 1 base and J 4 bases, leaving 12 bases between the germline ends. Here the CDR3 reads CASSLPQGPYNEQFF. In DNA form, the CDR3 reads TGTGCCAGCAGCTTGCCTCAGGGCCCATACAATGAGCAGTTCTTC.

This clone was recorded once. The CDR3 loop reads CSARQGATDTQYF. For the CDR3, the DNA is TGCAGCGCCCGACAGGGGGCCACAGATACGCAGTATTTT. The rearrangement uses TRBV29-1 and TRBJ2-3; 10 positions match TRBD1. The CDR3 runs 13 residues. Per germline, CDR1 SQVTM and CDR2 ANQGSEA. After removal of 7 bases from V and 2 bases from J, the junction contained 3 bases not matched to a gene.

J is TRBJ1-1 and V is TRBV6-1, with D possibly TRBD1 on 5 matching bases. V lost 6 bases, J lost 5 bases, and 10 bases lay in between. The V gene's germline CDR1 is MNHNS and CDR2 SASEGT. The CDR3 is 12 residues long. CDR3 protein: CASSYGATEAFF. For the CDR3, the DNA is TGTGCCAGCAGCTATGGGGCAACTGAAGCTTTCTTT.

This chain connects TRBV18 to TRBJ1-2; D is ambiguous. The CDR3 consists of 16 residues. Germline CDR1 reads KGHSH; CDR2 reads LQKENI. Trimming shortened V by 2 bases and J by 4 bases, and 17 bases separated the two germline ends. The CDR3 DNA is TGTGCCAGCTCACCAGATTATTCGGCGGGAACCTATGGCTACACCTTC. The encoded protein is CASSPDYSAGTYGYTF.

The J gene is TRBJ1-6, the V gene TRBV18, with D uncertain. CDR1 and CDR2 (germline): KGHSH, LQKENI. The CDR3 covers 13 residues. Trimming took 3 bases from V and 7 from J, leaving 7 bases between them. The CDR3 is CASSPKENSPLHF. The CDR3 bases are TGTGCCAGCTCACCCAAGGAGAATTCACCCCTCCACTTT.